This T cell receptor beta chain was recorded in a study of CD8+ T cells in alopecia areata. Study at large: Skin-grafted 7-10-week-old female C3H/HeJ mice received tissue from roughly 6-12-month-old C3H/HeJ donors with spontaneous alopecia. Study-wide findings and caveats: Mice gave a clearer picture of TCR sharing than patients did, possibly for HLA-related reasons. Alphabeta T cells residing in normal skin are also sequenced in scalp samples. Scalp lesions, especially in alopecia totalis/universalis, had higher clonality than normal scalp.

Regarding this clone: The antigen is not known. Genes here carry mouse names.

As the sequencing template, cDNA was produced by extracting RNA and reverse transcribing it. TCRdb's copy holds only in-frame clones and misses some; the assay was immunoSEQ multiplex PCR. Observed in the sample are more than 90,000 clones, none of them singletons. This TCR derives from a C3H/HeJ mouse with alopecia areata. These mice share the MHC haplotype H2-k. Sequencing was done on a sample of lesional skin.

CDR3 DNA (partial): TGTGCCAGCAGCCAAAAAACAGGGTACCAAGAC. Translating gives CASSQKTGYQD. The CDR3 reads in full as CASSQKTGYQDTQYF. The chain carries TRBV5 and TRBJ2-5, with D tentatively TRBD1 (6 bases). The read halts 4 residues ahead of the CDR3 end, with the missing end drawn from the germline J gene. The CDR3 runs 15 residues. V was clipped by 2 bases and J by 1 base, with 10 bases between them. Germline CDR1 reads LGHNA; CDR2 reads YNLKQL (reference sequence).